This passage covers 23 T cell receptor beta chains from one sample sequenced in a study of T cells in Graves' hyperthyroidism and ophthalmopathy. TCR beta CDR3 regions were amplified from RNA transcripts. Researchers ran a first-round RT-PCR on the TCR CDR3 using the HTBI primer set. TCRdb redid the calling of the multiplex PCR reads with MiXCR, one entry per CDR3 protein. The data contain about 500,000 distinct CDR3 sequences, about 16% of them singletons. The specimen sequenced was blood. The receptors derive from a woman aged 30 to 39 with Graves' ophthalmopathy.

V is TRBV5-1 and J is TRBJ2-7; 11 positions match TRBD2. CDR3 length: 15 residues. V was pared by 2 bases and J by 2 bases, with 3 bases of the junction left unmatched. CDR1 and CDR2 (germline): SGHRS, YFSETQ. CDR3 sequence: CASSFSGRAPYEQYF. The CDR3 bases are TGCGCCAGCAGCTTTAGCGGGAGGGCCCCCTACGAGCAGTACTTC.

This clonotype was recorded a few times. J is TRBJ1-5 and V is TRBV9; D possibly corresponds to TRBD1 (5 bases). The CDR3 is 15 amino acids. Trimming shortened V by 4 bases and J by 6 bases, and 17 bases separated the two germline ends. CDR1 is SGDLS and CDR2 is YYNGEE in the germline V gene. CDR3 residues: CASSPHGDSGQPQHF. CDR3 nucleotides: TGTGCCAGCAGCCCCCATGGGGACTCGGGTCAGCCCCAGCATTTT. Using reference TRBV9 and TRBJ1-5 for the parts outside the CDR3, the full variable domain is DSGVTQTPKHLITATGQRVTLRCSPRSGDLSVYWYQQSLDQGLQFLIQYYNGEERAKGNILERFSAQQFPDLHSELNLSSLELGDSALYFCASSPHGDSGQPQHFGDGTRLSIL.

The chain joins TRBV15 to TRBJ1-5, with D uncertain. Germline CDR1 is LNHNV and CDR2 is YYDKDF (reference sequence). This CDR3 region has 16 residues. V was shortened by 0 bases and J by 0 bases, with 9 bases between the two germline ends. CDR3 nucleotide sequence: TGTGCCACCAGCAGAGATCTGATGGGTAGCAATCAGCCCCAGCATTTT. Translating gives CATSRDLMGSNQPQHF.

At least ten counts were recorded for this clonotype. In DNA, the CDR3 is TGTGCCAGCAGCATCCGGGCCGCCCGTGATACGCAGTATTTT. It specifies CASSIRAARDTQYF. The V gene is TRBV7-8, the J gene TRBJ2-3; no reliable D call. The length of the CDR3 is 14 residues. The V gene's germline CDR1 is SGHVS and CDR2 FQNEAQ. V dropped 5 bases and J dropped 6 bases, with 15 bases sitting between them. Full variable domain (missing parts from reference TRBV7-8 and TRBJ2-3): GAGVSQSPRYKVAKRGQDVALRCDPISGHVSLFWYQQALGQGPEFLTYFQNEAQLDKSGLPSDRFFAERPEGSVSTLKIQRTQQEDSAVYLCASSIRAARDTQYFGPGTRLTVL.

This clonotype was counted between two and nine times. V usage is TRBV6-5 and J usage is TRBJ1-6; TRBD1 matches at 7 bases. J was trimmed by 7 bases and V by 0 bases; bases with no gene match: 0. Germline V gene data show CDR1 as MNHEY and CDR2 as SVGAGI. The CDR3 consists of 14 residues. The CDR3 sequence is CASSYSRGNSPLHF. The DNA for the CDR3 is TGTGCCAGCAGTTACTCCAGGGGGAATTCACCCCTCCACTTT.

A few counts support this clonotype. This sequence joins TRBV6-2 or TRBV6-3 and TRBJ1-1; 8 nucleotides line up with TRBD1. V lost 4 bases, J lost 1 base, and 5 bases stayed unmatched. The CDR3 extends over 15 amino acids. CDR1 and CDR2 (germline): MNHEY, SVGEGT. The CDR3 DNA follows: TGTGCCAGCAGTTCCTGGACAGGGCAGAACACTGAAGCTTTCTTT. Translation gives CASSSWTGQNTEAFF.

The rearrangement links TRBV30 to TRBJ2-1; TRBD2 matches 7 bases. CDR1 GTSNPN and CDR2 SVGIG come from the germline V gene (reference sequence). The CDR3 has 13 amino acids. J was trimmed by 6 bases and V by 3 bases; bases with no gene match: 5. The CDR3 coding sequence is TGTGCCTGGAGGTACTGGGGGGGCAATGAGCAGTTCTTC. Translating it yields CAWRYWGGNEQFF.

The chain employs TRBV4-1 and TRBJ2-4, with 14 bases that match TRBD2. V lost 0 bases, J lost 6 bases, and 13 bases stayed unmatched. This CDR3 spans 20 amino acids. Germline CDR1 is MGHRA and CDR2 is YSYEKL. CDR3 DNA sequence: TGCGCCAGCAGCCAAGAGGGACTAGCGGGAGAAATTACGTCTAGAAACATTCAGTACTTC. Its protein product is CASSQEGLAGEITSRNIQYF.

As concerns this clonotype: This sequence may be a read error, since a much larger clone differs from it by one base. The chain is built from TRBV20-1 and TRBJ2-1; 7 nucleotides align to TRBD2. Germline CDR1 and CDR2: DFQATT and SNEGSKA (reference sequence). V was clipped by 6 bases and J by 8 bases; unmatched bases: 10. The length of the CDR3 is 13 residues. This chain's CDR3 is CSAGRGGRDEQFF. The CDR3 region has the DNA TGCAGTGCGGGGAGAGGTGGGAGGGATGAGCAGTTCTTC.

In its sample, this clonotype was seen many times. The chain couples TRBV7-2 to TRBJ1-1, with a possible D match to TRBD1 (5 bases). The length of the CDR3 is 13 residues. Trimming took off 1 base at V and 7 bases at J, with 10 bases between the two ends. Germline assignment: CDR1 SGHTA and CDR2 FQGNSA. The CDR3 loop is CASSLGRAVEAFF. The CDR3, as DNA: TGTGCCAGCAGCTTAGGCAGGGCCGTTGAAGCTTTCTTT.

The chain links TRBV13 to TRBJ2-4; TRBD2 aligns across 10 bases. The CDR3 runs to 16 residues. With 2 bases clipped from V and 4 bases from J, the junction kept 5 bases outside the gene matches. Germline CDR1 reads PRHDT; CDR2 reads FYEKMQ (reference sequence). CDR3 DNA sequence: TGTGCCAGCAGCTTATGGACTAGCGGCGCTAAAAACATTCAGTACTTC. It encodes CASSLWTSGAKNIQYF. The full variable domain, with the rest looked up from reference TRBV13 and TRBJ2-4, is AAGVIQSPRHLIKEKRETATLKCYPIPRHDTVYWYQQGPGQDPQFLISFYEKMQSDKGSIPDRFSAQQFSDYHSELNMSSLELGDSALYFCASSLWTSGAKNIQYFGAGTRLSVL.

This chain's CDR3 is CSAEPGQGTNSAGETHTDTQYF. The CDR3 nucleotides read TGCAGTGCCGAGCCGGGACAGGGGACCAACTCGGCGGGAGAGACCCACACAGATACGCAGTATTTT. The rearrangement joins TRBV20-1 to TRBJ2-3, with 10 nucleotides matching TRBD1. The CDR3 runs to 22 residues. The V gene end was trimmed by 6 bases and the J gene end by 2 bases; junction bases not matched to a gene: 29. CDR1 is DFQATT, CDR2 SNEGSKA, per germline (reference sequence).

The chain recombines TRBV2 with TRBJ2-7; D tentatively fits TRBD1 or TRBD2 (6 bases each). Trimming left V 9 bases short and J 4 bases short, with 16 bases between. Germline CDR1 SNHLY, CDR2 FYNNEI. CDR3 length equals 13 residues. The CDR3 DNA is TGTGCCAGTGGTCTGAGGGGGGCTTACGAGCAGTACTTC. Translation: CASGLRGAYEQYF.

This clonotype was counted a few times. V gene TRBV7-9 combines with J gene TRBJ1-3; D is unresolved. The CDR3 spans 14 residues. V lost 5 bases to trimming and J lost 0 bases, with 8 bases between them. The germline CDR1 and CDR2 sequences are SEHNR and FQNEAQ (reference sequence). The CDR3 DNA is TGTGCCAGCAGCCGCCATAACTCTGGAAACACCATATATTTT. This sequence encodes CASSRHNSGNTIYF. Full variable domain (rest looked up from reference TRBV7-9 and TRBJ1-3): DTGVSQNPRHKITKRGQNVTFRCDPISEHNRLYWYRQTLGQGPEFLTYFQNEAQLEKSRLLSDRFSAERPKGSFSTLEIQRTEQGDSAMYLCASSRHNSGNTIYFGEGSWLTVV.

This clonotype was detected a few times. The V gene is TRBV7-8, the J gene TRBJ2-6, with TRBD2 identical over 8 bases. Germline V CDR1 and CDR2: SGHVS, FQNEAQ. This CDR3 has 18 residues. V gave up 4 bases and J gave up 1 base; unmatched junction bases: 9. The CDR3 DNA reads TGTGCCAGCAGCTCTTTAGCGGGACTATCATCTGGGGCCAACGTCCTGACTTTC. Translation: CASSSLAGLSSGANVLTF. Complete variable domain (other parts from reference TRBV7-8 and TRBJ2-6): GAGVSQSPRYKVAKRGQDVALRCDPISGHVSLFWYQQALGQGPEFLTYFQNEAQLDKSGLPSDRFFAERPEGSVSTLKIQRTQQEDSAVYLCASSSLAGLSSGANVLTFGAGSRLTVL.

This clonotype was seen many times. The chain combines TRBV4-1 with TRBJ1-1; TRBD1 is a possible D gene (6 bases). The CDR3 length is 15 residues. Looked up from germline, CDR1 is MGHRA and CDR2 is YSYEKL. V gave up 3 bases and J gave up 4 bases, with 15 bases separating them. CDR3: CASSQQGNWGTEAFF. In DNA form, the CDR3 reads TGCGCCAGCAGCCAGCAGGGGAATTGGGGCACTGAAGCTTTCTTT.

This clonotype came up a few times. The CDR3 protein is CSVGLAGPTDTQYF. The CDR3, as DNA: TGCAGCGTTGGGCTAGCGGGACCCACAGATACGCAGTATTTT. The gene calls are TRBV29-1 and TRBJ2-3; 9 bases fit TRBD2. V shed 4 bases, J shed 2 bases, and the junction held 4 bases outside the gene matches. This CDR3 has 14 residues. The germline V gene has CDR1 SQVTM and CDR2 ANQGSEA.

This clonotype was seen at least ten times. This rearrangement joins TRBV4-3 to TRBJ2-7; 7 bases are a match to TRBD2. Trimming took 0 bases from V and 2 from J; bases not matched to a gene: 10. The CDR3 contains 17 residues. Germline lookup yields CDR1 LGHNA and CDR2 YSLEER. In nucleotides, the CDR3 is TGCGCCAGCAGCCAAGATTACCACGGACTAGGGACCTACGAGCAGTACTTC. This gives the protein CASSQDYHGLGTYEQYF.

The gene calls are TRBV20-1 and TRBJ2-1, with D unresolved. With 1 base removed from V and 10 bases from J, the gap between germline ends came to 20 bases. The length of the CDR3 is 15 residues. The germline V gene has CDR1 DFQATT and CDR2 SNEGSKA (reference sequence). CDR3 bases: TGCAGTGCTAGAGGCGACTTACTATTATGGGAAGAGCAGTTCTTC. Protein product: CSARGDLLLWEEQFF.

The count of this clonotype is one. The genes are TRBV9 and TRBJ2-3; no definite D call. V dropped 5 bases and J dropped 0 bases, with 10 bases sitting between them. Germline CDR1 and CDR2: SGDLS and YYNGEE. This CDR3 region has 14 residues. CDR3 protein: CASSSERSTDTQYF. The CDR3 region has the DNA TGTGCCAGCAGTTCGGAGAGGAGCACAGATACGCAGTATTTT. The full variable domain, rest sourced from reference TRBV9 and TRBJ2-3, is DSGVTQTPKHLITATGQRVTLRCSPRSGDLSVYWYQQSLDQGLQFLIQYYNGEERAKGNILERFSAQQFPDLHSELNLSSLELGDSALYFCASSSERSTDTQYFGPGTRLTVL.

At least ten counts were recorded for this clonotype. V is TRBV12-3 or TRBV12-4 and J is TRBJ1-1, with 8 bases aligning to TRBD1. The CDR3 contains 13 residues. V gave up 4 bases and J gave up 6 bases; unmatched junction bases: 4. The CDR3 DNA reads TGTGCCAGCAGTTATTACAGGGGGTCTGAAGCTTTCTTT. Amino acid sequence: CASSYYRGSEAFF.

At least ten counts were recorded for this clonotype. The gene calls are TRBV30 and TRBJ1-1, with a weak D call TRBD1 (5 bases). Per the germline V gene, CDR1 is GTSNPN and CDR2 is SVGIG (reference sequence). Trimming took off 3 bases at V and 0 bases at J, with 8 bases between the two ends. This CDR3 is built from 13 residues. CDR3: CAWRGHMNTEAFF. CDR3 DNA sequence: TGTGCCTGGAGGGGGCATATGAACACTGAAGCTTTCTTT.

This clonotype was counted ten times or more. The chain uses TRBV20-1 and TRBJ1-2, with TRBD1 identical over 10 bases. The CDR3 length is 15 residues. Trimming cost V 3 bases and J 1 base; bases outside gene matches: 5. Germline V gene lookup returns CDR1 DFQATT and CDR2 SNEGSKA (reference sequence). The CDR3 sequence is CSARLGQGVNYGYTF. Written as DNA, the CDR3 is TGCAGTGCTAGGTTAGGACAGGGGGTTAACTATGGCTACACCTTC.